The 32 T cell receptor beta chains listed next were all sequenced from one sample in a study of response to subunit inactivated influenza vaccine. TCRdb called the RT-PCR reads again in MiXCR, with one record for every CDR3 protein. The sample carries roughly 700,000 distinct CDR3 sequences, approximately 14% recorded once. This sample comprised PBMCs from blood, obtained roughly 2 weeks before vaccination. The receptors were sampled from a man aged 50 or older who received an inactivated influenza vaccine.

This rearrangement joins TRBV20-1 to TRBJ2-3, with TRBD2 matching over 12 bases. Germline V gene data show CDR1 as DFQATT and CDR2 as SNEGSKA (reference sequence). V gave up 6 bases and J gave up 2 bases; unmatched junction bases: 3. The CDR3 loop spans 14 amino acids. The DNA for the CDR3 is TGCAGTGCCCGGACTAGCGGGGTCACAGATACGCAGTATTTT. Encoded protein: CSARTSGVTDTQYF.

This rearrangement joins TRBV27 to TRBJ2-7; D might be TRBD1 (5 bases). V lost 2 bases, J lost 4 bases, and 18 bases lay in between. Germline CDR1 and CDR2: MNHEY and SMNVEV (reference sequence). The CDR3 is 16 amino acids. Here the CDR3 DNA reads TGTGCCAGCAGTTTAAGGAGAACAACCAGGGTTTACGAGCAGTACTTC. Protein sequence: CASSLRRTTRVYEQYF.

The chain employs TRBV24-1 and TRBJ2-1; 16 positions agree with TRBD2. The CDR3 runs to 18 residues. The V segment lost 2 bases and the J segment 6 bases; nucleotides outside the gene matches: 6. CDR1 and CDR2 (germline): KGHDR, SFDVKD. CDR3 residues: CATSDSGTSGGAGNEQFF. The DNA for the CDR3 is TGTGCCACCAGTGATTCCGGGACTAGCGGGGGGGCCGGCAATGAGCAGTTCTTC.

This clonotype has a count of ten or more. The chain employs TRBV19 and TRBJ1-5; D may be TRBD1 (5 bases). Germline CDR1 reads LNHDA; CDR2 reads SQIVND (reference sequence). The V gene lost 6 bases and the J gene lost 0 bases, with 15 bases spanning the gap. This CDR3 spans 16 amino acids. The DNA for the CDR3 is TGTGCCAGTAGCCAAATGGGGGTGTATAGCAATCAGCCCCAGCATTTT. Its translation: CASSQMGVYSNQPQHF.

The V call is TRBV5-1, the J call TRBJ2-1, with 10 nucleotides matching TRBD2. The CDR3 is 15 amino acids. J gave up 9 bases and V 0 bases, and 6 bases lay outside the gene matches. CDR1 and CDR2 (germline): SGHRS, YFSETQ. The CDR3 protein is CASSLDSGRDGEQFF. In nucleotides, the CDR3 is TGCGCCAGCAGCTTGGACAGCGGGAGGGACGGTGAGCAGTTCTTC.

This sequence joins TRBV24-1 and TRBJ2-3, with 7 bases fitting TRBD2. Per germline, CDR1 KGHDR and CDR2 SFDVKD. The CDR3 contains 15 residues. V lost 3 bases, J lost 6 bases, and 8 bases stayed unmatched. This CDR3 reads CATSDAGVGRDTQYF. CDR3 coding DNA: TGTGCCACCAGTGATGCGGGAGTGGGACGGGATACGCAGTATTTT.

This clonotype turned up a few times. This chain's CDR3 is CASRTQNTEAFF. The CDR3 coding sequence is TGCGCCAGCAGGACCCAGAACACTGAAGCTTTCTTT. The chain joins TRBV5-1 to TRBJ1-1; D call uncertain. V lost 5 bases, J lost 1 base, and 6 bases lay in between. The V gene's germline CDR1 is SGHRS and CDR2 YFSETQ. The CDR3 totals 12 residues.

This clonotype was found a few times. The chain is built from TRBV15 and TRBJ2-1; D is undetermined. Trimming left V 0 bases short and J 7 bases short, with 13 bases between. Germline lookup yields CDR1 LNHNV and CDR2 YYDKDF (reference sequence). The CDR3 runs 15 residues. The CDR3 protein is CATSRDWAVGNEQFF. DNA of the CDR3: TGTGCCACCAGCAGAGATTGGGCAGTAGGGAATGAGCAGTTCTTC.

The chain uses TRBV18 and TRBJ2-5; D is undetermined. CDR1 and CDR2 (germline): KGHSH, LQKENI. V lost 0 bases, J lost 5 bases, and 10 bases lay in between. The CDR3 spans 14 residues. The CDR3 is CASSPPSRAETQYF. Written as DNA, the CDR3 is TGTGCCAGCTCACCACCGAGTAGAGCGGAGACCCAGTACTTC.

The chain carries TRBV4-1 and TRBJ2-1; TRBD2 aligns across 11 bases. The CDR3 runs 16 residues. Germline trimming cut 0 bases from V and 6 bases from J; bases unmatched to any gene: 4. The germline V gene encodes CDR1 MGHRA and CDR2 YSYEKL. The CDR3 nucleotides are TGCGCCAGCAGCCAAGATTTAGCGGGGGGGTTCAATGAGCAGTTCTTC. Its translation: CASSQDLAGGFNEQFF.

The chain has TRBV20-1 and TRBJ1-5; D gene unclear. Trimming took 3 bases from V and 3 from J, leaving 12 bases between them. This CDR3 comprises 14 residues. Looked up from germline, CDR1 is DFQATT and CDR2 is SNEGSKA (reference sequence). The CDR3, as DNA: TGCAGTGCTAGCAGCCCTGAGACCAATCAGCCCCAGCATTTT. Translated, it gives CSASSPETNQPQHF.

The chain combines TRBV12-5 with TRBJ2-1, with 12 bases lining up with TRBD2. Per the germline V gene, CDR1 is LGHNT and CDR2 is FRNRAP. V gave up 0 bases and J gave up 4 bases; unmatched junction bases: 1. The CDR3 extends over 16 amino acids. CDR3 sequence: CASGLVLAGGYNEQFF. CDR3 sequence (DNA): TGTGCTAGTGGTTTGGTACTAGCGGGGGGTTACAATGAGCAGTTCTTC.

The chain employs TRBV20-1 and TRBJ2-7; tentative D call: TRBD2 (6 bases). CDR1 is DFQATT, CDR2 SNEGSKA, per germline (reference sequence). This CDR3 comprises 13 residues. Trimming took 3 bases from V and 2 from J, leaving 11 bases between them. CDR3 region: CSARRTKTYEQYF. CDR3 nucleotides: TGCAGTGCTAGGAGGACTAAGACCTACGAGCAGTACTTC.

The chain uses TRBV10-3 and TRBJ1-5; tentatively, D is TRBD1 (6 bases). CDR1 is ENHRY, CDR2 SYGVKD, per germline. V gave up 3 bases and J gave up 2 bases, with 11 bases separating them. There are 15 residues in the CDR3. This CDR3 is CAISDPQGGNQPQHF. The CDR3 DNA sequence: TGTGCCATCAGTGATCCACAGGGAGGCAATCAGCCCCAGCATTTT.

The chain employs TRBV6-1 and TRBJ1-1; the D gene is possibly TRBD1 (6 bases). CDR1 is MNHNS, CDR2 SASEGT, per germline. The V end lost 6 bases, the J end lost 7 bases, and 15 bases lay between the germline ends. CDR3 length: 13 amino acids. As DNA, the CDR3 is TGTGCCAGCAGCCGTATGATGGACAGTGAAGCTTTCTTT. Its protein is CASSRMMDSEAFF.

V usage is TRBV6-1 and J usage is TRBJ2-1; tentatively, D is TRBD2 (6 bases). CDR1 and CDR2 from the germline V gene are MNHNS and SASEGT. Trimming left V 6 bases short and J 5 bases short, with 17 bases between. This CDR3 is built from 15 residues. CDR3 loop: CASSSIGLTNNEQFF. The DNA of the CDR3 is TGTGCCAGCAGCTCCATTGGACTAACCAACAATGAGCAGTTCTTC.

This clonotype was seen at least ten times. The gene calls are TRBV4-2 and TRBJ2-7; 10 bases align to TRBD2. CDR3 length equals 17 residues. Trimming took 0 bases from V and 3 from J; bases not matched to a gene: 8. Germline CDR1 is LGHNA and CDR2 is YNFKEQ. The CDR3 coding sequence is TGTGCCAGCAGCCAAGATCATGGGACTAGCGCAATCTACGAGCAGTACTTC. Translating gives CASSQDHGTSAIYEQYF.

As regards this clonotype: Being one base from a much bigger clone, this may be a read error. This sequence joins TRBV29-1 and TRBJ2-3; 16 nucleotides align to TRBD2. The CDR3 is 16 amino acids. Germline V gene data show CDR1 as SQVTM and CDR2 as ANQGSEA. CDR3 in DNA: TGCAGCGTTGGGGGACTAGCGGGAGGGTCCACAGCTACGCAGTATTTT. Translating it yields CSVGGLAGGSTATQYF.

This clonotype has only a few counts. The V call is TRBV10-3, the J call TRBJ2-3; no clear D gene. CDR3 length: 14 residues. Germline V gives CDR1 ENHRY, CDR2 SYGVKD. V lost 2 bases, J lost 3 bases, and 9 bases lay in between. This chain's CDR3 is CAISEPDLTDTQYF. The CDR3 coding sequence is TGTGCCATCAGTGAGCCGGACCTGACAGATACGCAGTATTTT.

The chain carries TRBV7-6 and TRBJ2-4; D may match TRBD1 or TRBD2 (5 bases each). Between the trimmed V and J ends, which lost 5 bases and 3 bases, there was a span of 17 bases. The CDR3 consists of 16 residues. Germline assignment: CDR1 SGHVS and CDR2 FNYEAQ. The CDR3 DNA is TGTGCCAGCAGCGGCCTAAAGGGGACGGGCAAAAACATTCAGTACTTC. Its translation is CASSGLKGTGKNIQYF.

This clonotype was seen a few times. The chain links TRBV9 to TRBJ2-3; perhaps TRBD2 as D (6 bases). Trimming left V 4 bases short and J 3 bases short, with 15 bases between. The CDR3 totals 15 residues. The germline CDR1 and CDR2 sequences are SGDLS and YYNGEE. The CDR3: CASSLTTAGTDTQYF. The CDR3 DNA sequence: TGTGCCAGCAGCCTAACAACAGCGGGTACAGATACGCAGTATTTT.

The sample holds a few counts of this clonotype. The chain combines TRBV20-1 with TRBJ1-2, with D hard to call. The V end lost 3 bases, the J end lost 3 bases, and 11 bases lay between the germline ends. The germline V gene encodes CDR1 DFQATT and CDR2 SNEGSKA (reference sequence). The CDR3 sequence is 13 residues long. CDR3 region: CSASGLRDYGYTF. In nucleotides, the CDR3 is TGCAGTGCTAGCGGTCTGAGGGACTATGGCTACACCTTC.

This sequence joins TRBV11-2 and TRBJ2-2, with 9 bases that match TRBD2. The CDR3 contains 15 residues. CDR1 SGHAT and CDR2 FQNNGV come from the germline V gene. V was clipped by 5 bases and J by 1 base; unmatched bases: 2. The CDR3 region has the DNA TGTGCCAGCAGCAATAGCGGGGGGAACACCGGGGAGCTGTTTTTT. This gives the protein CASSNSGGNTGELFF. Together with reference TRBV11-2 and TRBJ2-2, the CDR3 gives the full variable domain: EAGVAQSPRYKIIEKRQSVAFWCNPISGHATLYWYQQILGQGPKLLIQFQNNGVVDDSQLPKDRFSAERLKGVDSTLKIQPAKLEDSAVYLCASSNSGGNTGELFFGEGSRLTVL.

The V and J genes are TRBV19 and TRBJ2-1; 14 nucleotides line up with TRBD2. Germline loops: CDR1 LNHDA, CDR2 SQIVND (reference sequence). V shed 5 bases and J 8 bases; nucleotides not matched to a gene: 17. This CDR3 contains 19 residues. CDR3 DNA sequence: TGTGCCAGTAGTTACAGGGGGCGAGCGAGACTAGCGGGAGGGGATGAGCAGTTCTTC. Translation gives CASSYRGRARLAGGDEQFF.

This chain connects TRBV18 to TRBJ1-5; the D is unclear. The CDR3 runs 14 residues. From germline, CDR1 is KGHSH and CDR2 LQKENI. V shed 1 base and J shed 5 bases, with 9 bases lying between them. CDR3 loop: CASSPQGTDQPQHF. The CDR3 DNA reads as TGTGCCAGCTCACCACAGGGAACCGATCAGCCCCAGCATTTT.

The rearrangement uses TRBV7-9 and TRBJ2-6; the D is unclear. Germline values: CDR1 SEHNR, CDR2 FQNEAQ (reference sequence). The length of the CDR3 is 10 residues. The CDR3 nucleotides read TGTACAGCCGGGGCCAACGTCCTGACTTTC. Encoded protein: CTAGANVLTF.

This clonotype was found a few times. The CDR3 region has the DNA TGCGCCAGCAGCCAAGTTCCCGGGTTCTACAATGAGCAGTTCTTC. Its protein product is CASSQVPGFYNEQFF. The chain carries TRBV4-3 and TRBJ2-1; D gene unclear. Deletions cut 1 base from V and 3 bases from J, with 10 bases between. CDR3 size: 15 residues. CDR1 LGHNA and CDR2 YSLEER come from the germline V gene.

Ten or more counts support this clonotype. The chain links TRBV4-1 to TRBJ2-1; 11 bases are a match to TRBD2. V shed 7 bases, J shed 12 bases, and the junction held 11 bases outside the gene matches. CDR1 and CDR2 (germline): MGHRA, YSYEKL. This CDR3 has 14 amino acids. CDR3 sequence reads: CASNTGTSGKRQFF. The CDR3 region has the DNA TGCGCCAGCAACACCGGGACTAGCGGAAAACGGCAGTTCTTC.

This clonotype was detected a few times. The chain couples TRBV4-3 to TRBJ1-5, with D unresolved. The germline V gene has CDR1 LGHNA and CDR2 YSLEER. The germline V and J ends were trimmed by 8 bases and 1 base, with 24 bases remaining between them. This CDR3 region has 18 residues. CDR3 loop: CASSTEGGTPRSNQPQHF. Written as DNA, the CDR3 is TGCGCCAGCTCCACGGAGGGCGGAACCCCCAGAAGCAATCAGCCCCAGCATTTT.

This chain links TRBV2 with TRBJ2-5, with 8 bases identical to TRBD2. CDR1 and CDR2 (germline): SNHLY, FYNNEI. This CDR3 contains 18 residues. The ends lost 1 base at V and 1 base at J; junction bases unmatched: 11. CDR3 residues: CASSEGFATGGLQETQYF. The DNA for the CDR3 is TGTGCCAGCAGTGAAGGTTTTGCGACGGGGGGGCTCCAAGAGACCCAGTACTTC. The entire variable domain, with the rest obtained from reference TRBV2 and TRBJ2-5, is as follows: EPEVTQTPSHQVTQMGQEVILRCVPISNHLYFYWYRQILGQKVEFLVSFYNNEISEKSEIFDDQFSVERPDGSNFTLKIRSTKLEDSAMYFCASSEGFATGGLQETQYFGPGTRLLVL.

The chain has TRBV6-1 and TRBJ2-7; possibly TRBD1 for D (6 bases). V was shortened by 5 bases and J by 2 bases, with 13 bases between the two germline ends. The CDR3 has 14 amino acids. Germline V lookup: CDR1 MNHNS, CDR2 SASEGT. In DNA, the CDR3 is TGTGCCAGCAGTCCTCCGGACAGACCCTACGAGCAGTACTTC. It yields the protein CASSPPDRPYEQYF.

This clonotype has only a few counts. This sequence joins TRBV30 and TRBJ1-5, with a weak D call TRBD1 (6 bases). Germline V gene data show CDR1 as GTSNPN and CDR2 as SVGIG (reference sequence). The CDR3 extends over 13 amino acids. Trimming left V 1 base short and J 7 bases short, with 11 bases between. CDR3 nucleotides: TGTGCCTGGAGTGGACAGGCGGGACAGCCCCAGCATTTT. Its translation: CAWSGQAGQPQHF.